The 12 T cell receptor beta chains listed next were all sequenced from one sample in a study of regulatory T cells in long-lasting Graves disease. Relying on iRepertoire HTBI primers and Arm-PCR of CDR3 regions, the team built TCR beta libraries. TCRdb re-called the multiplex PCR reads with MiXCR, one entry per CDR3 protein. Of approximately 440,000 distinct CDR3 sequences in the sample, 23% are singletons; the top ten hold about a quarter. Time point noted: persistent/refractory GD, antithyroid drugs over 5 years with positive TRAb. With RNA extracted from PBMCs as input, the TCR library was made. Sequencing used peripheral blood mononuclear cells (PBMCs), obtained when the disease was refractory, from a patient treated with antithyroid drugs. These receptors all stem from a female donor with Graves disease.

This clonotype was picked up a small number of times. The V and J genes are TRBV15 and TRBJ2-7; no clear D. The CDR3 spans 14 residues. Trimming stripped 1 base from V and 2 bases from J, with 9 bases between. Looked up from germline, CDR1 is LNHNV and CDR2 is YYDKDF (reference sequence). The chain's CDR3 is CATSRVSSAYEQYF. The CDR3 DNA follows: TGTGCCACCAGCAGAGTGTCCTCCGCCTACGAGCAGTACTTC.

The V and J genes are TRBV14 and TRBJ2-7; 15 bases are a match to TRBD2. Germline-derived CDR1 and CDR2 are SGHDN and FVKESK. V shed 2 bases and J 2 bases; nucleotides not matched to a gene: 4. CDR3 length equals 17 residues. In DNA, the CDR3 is TGTGCCAGCAGCCAATCAAGGACTAGCGGGAGGGCCTACGAGCAGTACTTC. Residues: CASSQSRTSGRAYEQYF.

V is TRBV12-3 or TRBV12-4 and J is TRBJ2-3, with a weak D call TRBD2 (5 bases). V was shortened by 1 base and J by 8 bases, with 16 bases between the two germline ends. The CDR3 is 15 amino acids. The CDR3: CASSLGGSIPGTQYF. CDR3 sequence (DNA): TGTGCCAGCAGTTTAGGTGGGAGTATTCCCGGTACGCAGTATTTT.

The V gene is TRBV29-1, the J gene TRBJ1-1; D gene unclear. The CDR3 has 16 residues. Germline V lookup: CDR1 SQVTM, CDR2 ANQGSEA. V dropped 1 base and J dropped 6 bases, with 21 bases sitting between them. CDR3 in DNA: TGCAGCGTTGAAGTCCTCCCAGGCAGAGGTTGGCCTGAAGCTTTCTTT. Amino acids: CSVEVLPGRGWPEAFF.

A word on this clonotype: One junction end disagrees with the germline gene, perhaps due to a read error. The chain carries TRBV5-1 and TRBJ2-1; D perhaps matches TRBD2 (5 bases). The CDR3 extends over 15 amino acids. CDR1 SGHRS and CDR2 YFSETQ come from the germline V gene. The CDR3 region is CASSLAGSRSYEQFF. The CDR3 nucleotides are TGTGCCAGCAGCTTGGCTGGGAGCCGGTCCTATGAGCAGTTCTTC.

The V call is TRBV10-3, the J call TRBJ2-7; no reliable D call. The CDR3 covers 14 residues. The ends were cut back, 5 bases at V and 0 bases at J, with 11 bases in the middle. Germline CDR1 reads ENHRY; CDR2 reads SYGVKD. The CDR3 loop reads CAISNKENSYEQYF. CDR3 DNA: TGTGCCATCAGTAATAAGGAGAACTCCTACGAGCAGTACTTC.

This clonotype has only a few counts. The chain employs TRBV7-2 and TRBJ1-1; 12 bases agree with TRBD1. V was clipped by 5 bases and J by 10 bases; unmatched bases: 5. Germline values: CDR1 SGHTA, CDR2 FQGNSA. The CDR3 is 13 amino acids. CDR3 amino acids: CASSPGQGALAFF. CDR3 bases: TGTGCCAGCAGCCCGGGACAGGGGGCGTTAGCTTTCTTT.

The CDR3 protein is CASRQGSGSYNEQFF. As DNA, the CDR3 is TGTGCCAGCAGGCAGGGGTCCGGCTCCTACAATGAGCAGTTCTTC. This rearrangement joins TRBV12-3 or TRBV12-4 to TRBJ2-1; D is possibly TRBD1 (6 bases). V was cut by 6 bases and J by 0 bases, with 12 bases left in between. CDR3 size: 15 residues.

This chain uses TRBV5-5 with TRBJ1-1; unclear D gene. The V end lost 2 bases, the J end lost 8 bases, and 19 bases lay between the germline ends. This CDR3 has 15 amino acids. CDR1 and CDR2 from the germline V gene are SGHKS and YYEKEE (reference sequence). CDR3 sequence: CASSLKVGQPREAFF. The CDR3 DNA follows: TGTGCCAGCAGCTTAAAAGTCGGCCAGCCTAGAGAAGCTTTCTTT.

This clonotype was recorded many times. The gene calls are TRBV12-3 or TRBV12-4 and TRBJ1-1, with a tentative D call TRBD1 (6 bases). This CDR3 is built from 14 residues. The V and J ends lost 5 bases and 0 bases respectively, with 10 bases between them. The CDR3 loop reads CASSIQGVNTEAFF. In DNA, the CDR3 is TGTGCCAGCAGTATACAGGGCGTGAACACTGAAGCTTTCTTT.

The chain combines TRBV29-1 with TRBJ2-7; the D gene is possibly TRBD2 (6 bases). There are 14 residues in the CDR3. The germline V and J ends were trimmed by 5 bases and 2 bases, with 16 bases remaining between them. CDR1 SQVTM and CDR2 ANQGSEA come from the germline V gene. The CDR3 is CSVRPSGGPYEQYF. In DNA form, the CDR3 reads TGCAGCGTTCGACCAAGCGGAGGGCCCTACGAGCAGTACTTC.

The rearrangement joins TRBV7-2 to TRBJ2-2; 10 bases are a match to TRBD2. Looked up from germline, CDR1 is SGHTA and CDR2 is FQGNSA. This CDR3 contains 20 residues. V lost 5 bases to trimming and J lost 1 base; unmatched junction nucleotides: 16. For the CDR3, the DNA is TGTGCCAGCAGCAAGCACTCTCGGGATGTAGCGGGAGGGAACACCGGGGAGCTGTTTTTT. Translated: CASSKHSRDVAGGNTGELFF. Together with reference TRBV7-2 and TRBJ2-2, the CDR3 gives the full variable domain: GAGVSQSPSNKVTEKGKDVELRCDPISGHTALYWYRQSLGQGLEFLIYFQGNSAPDKSGLPSDRFSAERTGGSVSTLTIQRTQQEDSAVYLCASSKHSRDVAGGNTGELFFGEGSRLTVL.